This entry lists 8 T cell receptor beta chains sequenced from one sample in a study of T cell responses to AZD1222 COVID-19 vaccine. Repertoires were generated with immunoSEQ multiplex PCR, while TCRdb's copy carries only in-frame clones and drops some. The sample has approximately 100,000 clones, around 96% seen once. The sample here was peripheral blood, taken on day 0 of AZD1222 vaccination. These TCRs come from an adult in good health.

V and J are TRBV6-2 or TRBV6-3 and TRBJ1-1, with 8 bases identical to TRBD1. From germline, CDR1 is MNHEY and CDR2 SVGEGT. CDR3 length: 15 amino acids. V shed 0 bases, J shed 1 base, and the junction held 1 base outside the gene matches. The CDR3 protein is CASSYSGTGNTEAFF. The CDR3 region has the DNA TGTGCCAGCAGTTACTCCGGGACAGGGAACACTGAAGCTTTCTTT.

As DNA, the CDR3 is TGCAGCGTTTTCATGAACACTGAAGCTTTCTTT. Residues: CSVFMNTEAFF. This chain links TRBV29-1 with TRBJ1-1; D remains ambiguous. V gave up 5 bases and J gave up 0 bases, with 4 bases separating them. The CDR3 spans 11 residues. Germline values: CDR1 SQVTM, CDR2 ANQGSEA.

J is TRBJ2-1 and V is TRBV28; D is possibly TRBD2 (6 bases). V lost 7 bases and J lost 1, with 11 bases in between. Germline CDR1 is MDHEN and CDR2 is SYDVKM. The CDR3 loop spans 14 amino acids. For the CDR3, the DNA is TGTGCCAGCATTACTGGAGGGTCCTACAATGAGCAGTTCTTC. It translates to CASITGGSYNEQFF.

This rearrangement joins TRBV2 to TRBJ2-1; unclear D gene. The V gene lost 4 bases and the J gene lost 4 bases, with 8 bases spanning the gap. This CDR3 comprises 13 residues. The germline CDR1 and CDR2 sequences are SNHLY and FYNNEI. This CDR3 is CASSVGVYNEQFF. As DNA, the CDR3 is TGTGCCAGCAGTGTCGGAGTATACAATGAGCAGTTCTTC.

CDR3 in amino acids: CASNVGGQQETQYF. Written as DNA, the CDR3 is TGTGCCAGTAACGTAGGGGGCCAGCAAGAGACCCAGTACTTC. This rearrangement joins TRBV19 to TRBJ2-5, with 7 positions matching TRBD1. The CDR3 has 14 amino acids. With V trimmed by 7 bases and J by 2 bases, 7 bases remained unmatched. The germline V gene has CDR1 LNHDA and CDR2 SQIVND (reference sequence).

The CDR3 region has the DNA TGTGCCAGCAGCTTAGTGGGGGGCCGCAATCAGCCCCAGCATTTT. Amino acids: CASSLVGGRNQPQHF. The chain joins TRBV7-8 to TRBJ1-5, with D tentatively TRBD1 (6 bases). V shed 1 base and J shed 2 bases, with 9 bases lying between them. The CDR3 runs to 15 residues. Germline lookup yields CDR1 SGHVS and CDR2 FQNEAQ.

The chain carries TRBV15 and TRBJ1-1; D not certain. CDR1 is LNHNV, CDR2 YYDKDF, per germline (reference sequence). This CDR3 spans 14 amino acids. V lost 1 base and J 1 base, leaving 7 bases between the germline ends. The CDR3, as DNA: TGTGCCACCAGCAGAGGACCGGGGAACACTGAAGCTTTCTTT. Protein: CATSRGPGNTEAFF.

Note on this clone: Other nucleotide sequences in the sample specify the same CDR3. This chain joins TRBV6-2 or TRBV6-3 and TRBJ1-1; D possibly corresponds to TRBD1 (5 bases). V lost 0 bases and J 4 bases, leaving 9 bases between the germline ends. The CDR3 has 14 residues. CDR1 is MNHEY, CDR2 SVGEGT, per germline. In DNA, the CDR3 is TGTGCCAGCAGTTACTCCAGGGTTCGCACTGAAGCTTTCTTT. It yields the protein CASSYSRVRTEAFF.